A single sample is the source of the 15 T cell receptor beta chains below, sequenced in a study of CXCR3-negative and CXCR3-positive naive CD8 T cells. 5' RACE that incorporated UMI labels was used to prepare the TRB cDNA libraries. Following a re-call of the 5' RACE reads, TCRdb has one entry per CDR3 protein and lacks DNA. The sample holds roughly 59,000 distinct CDR3 sequences. Findings and caveats of the study: CXCR3-positive naive cells had more hydrophobic TRB CDR3s than CXCR3-negative naive cells.

Which antigens these TCRs recognize remains unknown. Sequenced: naive CXCR3+ CD8+ T cells from blood. The subset here: CD45RO-CCR7+CD27+CD95- naive CD8+ T cells expressing CXCR3 (TNR3+). The receptors come from a human donor in good health. Some clones in this sample may be carry-over from other donors' samples.

The gene calls are TRBV7-9 and TRBJ2-3. The CDR3 consists of 14 residues. Looked up from germline, CDR1 is SEHNR and CDR2 is FQNEAQ (reference sequence). The CDR3 spells CASNKGWSTDTQYF.

V gene TRBV20-1 combines with J gene TRBJ1-5; as DNA is missing, the TRBD1 call by TCRdb cannot be tested. Germline V gene data show CDR1 as DFQATT and CDR2 as SNEGSKA (reference sequence). CDR3 length: 14 amino acids. CDR3 loop: CSASRDKRNQPQHF.

The chain combines TRBV15 with TRBJ2-5; the D call of TRBD2 rests on TCRdb alone, since no DNA is present to check it. CDR1 is LNHNV, CDR2 YYDKDF, per germline (reference sequence). The CDR3 has 14 amino acids. The CDR3: CATSRDSGLETQYF.

The chain carries TRBV20-1 and TRBJ1-1; no DNA is available, so the TRBD1 call from TCRdb remains unchecked. This CDR3 is built from 15 residues. The germline CDR1 and CDR2 sequences are DFQATT and SNEGSKA (reference sequence). This CDR3 reads CSARVVGQGNTEAFF.

The V gene is TRBV29-1, the J gene TRBJ1-2. Germline V CDR1 and CDR2: SQVTM, ANQGSEA. The CDR3 is 12 amino acids. Here the CDR3 reads CSVEGLIYGYTF.

This sequence joins TRBV9 and TRBJ2-5; without DNA, the TCRdb call of TRBD2 cannot be checked. The CDR3 spans 16 residues. Germline V gene data show CDR1 as SGDLS and CDR2 as YYNGEE. The CDR3 sequence: CASSVDEGTLGETQYF.

V is TRBV5-1 and J is TRBJ2-7. Germline assignment: CDR1 SGHRS and CDR2 YFSETQ. This CDR3 is 15 amino acids long. The CDR3 sequence: CASSKLDTNSYEQYF.

The rearrangement joins TRBV19 to TRBJ1-1; TCRdb names TRBD1, which stays unverified in the absence of DNA. The CDR3 is 11 residues long. Germline values: CDR1 LNHDA, CDR2 SQIVND (reference sequence). The CDR3 protein is CASRLGPEAFF.

The J gene is TRBJ1-1, the V gene TRBV14; the TCRdb call, TRBD1, lacks DNA for checking. Germline V gene lookup returns CDR1 SGHDN and CDR2 FVKESK. The CDR3 is made up of 16 amino acids. The chain's CDR3 is CASSLGTLVMNTEAFF.

The rearrangement joins TRBV29-1 to TRBJ2-7; TCRdb returns TRBD1, unconfirmable since there is no DNA. This CDR3 region has 14 residues. Germline lookup yields CDR1 SQVTM and CDR2 ANQGSEA. This CDR3 is CRVAGWETGAEQYF.

CDR3 amino acids: CASSLGTTKRNIQYF. The chain has TRBV27 and TRBJ2-4. CDR3 length: 15 residues. Germline CDR1 and CDR2: MNHEY and SMNVEV (reference sequence).

This sequence joins TRBV12-3 or TRBV12-4 and TRBJ1-5. This CDR3 is 18 amino acids long. The CDR3 region is CASSFPPFGLGGSQPQHF.

This rearrangement joins TRBV4-2 to TRBJ1-1. There are 14 residues in the CDR3. CDR1 and CDR2 (germline): LGHNA, YNFKEQ. The CDR3 region is CASSQETGWTEAFF.

This chain uses TRBV5-1 with TRBJ2-7; TCRdb calls TRBD1, which cannot be checked without DNA. The germline CDR1 and CDR2 sequences are SGHRS and YFSETQ. The CDR3 runs to 12 residues. CDR3 in amino acids: CASSLTGTGEYF.

The V call is TRBV23-1, the J call TRBJ2-1; TCRdb picks TRBD1, but there is no DNA to check that call. TRBV23-1 is sorted into the ORF group, with uncertain function. The CDR3 consists of 14 residues. The CDR3 here is CASSAGASAWEQFF.